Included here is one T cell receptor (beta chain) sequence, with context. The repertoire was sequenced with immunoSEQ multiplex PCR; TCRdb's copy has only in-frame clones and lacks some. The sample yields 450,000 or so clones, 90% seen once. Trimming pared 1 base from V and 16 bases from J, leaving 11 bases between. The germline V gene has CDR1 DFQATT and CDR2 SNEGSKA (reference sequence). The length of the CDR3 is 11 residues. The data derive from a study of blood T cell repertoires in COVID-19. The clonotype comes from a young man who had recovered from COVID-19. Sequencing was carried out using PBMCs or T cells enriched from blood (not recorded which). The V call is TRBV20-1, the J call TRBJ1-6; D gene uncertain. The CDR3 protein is CSARVSGRLHF. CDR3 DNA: TGCAGTGCTAGAGTTTCGGGTCGTCTCCACTTT.